These T cell receptor beta chains were read from a single sample in a study of OX40 agonist ivuxolimab in advanced cancers. Profiled with immunoSEQ multiplex PCR; TCRdb holds only in-frame clones, not every one. The sample lists roughly 90,000 clones, 91% occurring once. Source: CD4+ or CD8+ T cells sorted from blood, taken in a trial of the OX40 agonist ivuxolimab. The source is an adult with an advanced solid tumor such as melanoma, head and neck, liver or kidney cancer. Each CDR3 is given with its conserved first and last residue. A D gene is named only where the DNA matches it firmly. Rows give clone size only sometimes, using once, few, many, or a class for an expanded clone.

d_call | clone_size | j_call | v_call | cdr3_nt | cdr3_aa
NA | NA | TRBJ1-4 | TRBV18 | TGTGCCAGCTCGCACCGAAGCTCGCCCGAAACTAATGAAAAACTGTTTTTT | CASSHRSSPETNEKLFF
NA | NA | TRBJ1-4 | TRBV10-3 | TGTGCCATCAGTGAGAGAGAGGGGGAAAAACTGTTTTTT | CAISEREGEKLFF
NA | NA | TRBJ2-7 | TRBV7-8 | TGTGCCAGCACCTTTAGTGTTGGGGAGAACTACGAGCAGTACTTC | CASTFSVGENYEQYF
NA | NA | TRBJ1-2 | TRBV29-1 | TGCAGCGTTCCTACAGGGTTCTATGGCTACACCTTC | CSVPTGFYGYTF
NA | NA | TRBJ1-4 | TRBV18 | TGTGCCAGCTCACCAGTAGGGGAAAAACTGTTTTTT | CASSPVGEKLFF
NA | NA | TRBJ2-6 | TRBV5-1 | TGCGCCAGCAGCTTCCTCGTCTCTGGGGCCAACGTCCTGACTTTC | CASSFLVSGANVLTF
TRBD1 | NA | TRBJ2-7 | TRBV27 | TGTGCCAGCAGCTGGGACAGGGACTACGAGCAGTACTTC | CASSWDRDYEQYF
TRBD2 | NA | TRBJ2-7 | TRBV6-6 | TGTGCCAGCAGTCCCGGACTAGCGGGCGAGCAGTACTTC | CASSPGLAGEQYF
NA | NA | TRBJ1-2 | TRBV4-1 | TGCGCCAGCAGCCAAGAAGGAGCAGGGCCTTATGGCTACACCTTC | CASSQEGAGPYGYTF
NA | NA | TRBJ1-4 | TRBV6-6 | TGTGCCAGCAGCTACCTGGGGAGCAAGGATGAAAAACTGTTTTTT | CASSYLGSKDEKLFF
TRBD2 | NA | TRBJ2-3 | TRBV4-1 | TGCGCCAGCAGTACTAGCGGGAGGGCAGATACGCAGTATTTT | CASSTSGRADTQYF
TRBD1 | NA | TRBJ1-5 | TRBV7-2 | TGTGCCAGCAGCCTCCAGACAGGGGAAGACCAGCCCCAGCATTTT | CASSLQTGEDQPQHF
TRBD2 | once | TRBJ2-3 | TRBV13 | TGTGCCAGCAGCTCCTCTAGCGGGAGAGGCACAGATACGCAGTATTTT | CASSSSSGRGTDTQYF
TRBD1 | NA | TRBJ2-7 | TRBV10-3 | TGTGCCATCGTTAAAGGAGACAGGGCATCCTACGAGCAGTACTTC | CAIVKGDRASYEQYF
NA | NA | TRBJ2-3 | TRBV29-1 | TGCAGCGTTGAACCTAGCCTGAGCACAGATACGCAGTATTTT | CSVEPSLSTDTQYF
NA | NA | TRBJ2-7 | TRBV11-3 | TGTGCCAGCAGCTTAGATCAGGCAGAAGACTACGAGCAGTACTTC | CASSLDQAEDYEQYF
NA | NA | TRBJ1-4 | TRBV6-6 | TGTGCCAGCAGTTATCTGCTCAGGACCGGAGAAAAACTGTTTTTT | CASSYLLRTGEKLFF
TRBD1 | NA | TRBJ1-1 | TRBV28 | TGTGCCAGCAGTTACAGGGGGACTGAAGCTTTCTTT | CASSYRGTEAFF
NA | NA | TRBJ2-3 | TRBV6-6 | TGTGCCAGCAGTTACCTAGCGAAACTAACAGATACGCAGTATTTT | CASSYLAKLTDTQYF
TRBD2 | NA | TRBJ2-1 | TRBV6-5 | TGTGCCAGCAGGGGACTAGCGGTGTTTAATGAGCAGTTCTTC | CASRGLAVFNEQFF
NA | NA | TRBJ1-1 | TRBV27 | TGTGCCAGCAGTTCGATCTCGACAGTAGACACTGAAGCTTTCTTT | CASSSISTVDTEAFF
TRBD1 | few | TRBJ2-7 | TRBV4-2 | TGTGCCAGCAGCCAAGTGGGACAGGGTACCTACGAGCAGTACTTC | CASSQVGQGTYEQYF
NA | NA | TRBJ2-5 | TRBV19 | TGTGCCAGTAGTAGGACAGCATTGGAGACCCAGTACTTC | CASSRTALETQYF
TRBD1 | NA | TRBJ1-2 | TRBV5-6 | TGTGCCAGCAGCTCATGGACAGGAGTCTATGGCTACACCTTC | CASSSWTGVYGYTF
NA | NA | TRBJ2-1 | TRBV5-1 | TGCGCCAGCAGCTTGTTTGAAGGTACCGTATACAATGAGCAGTTCTTC | CASSLFEGTVYNEQFF
NA | NA | TRBJ2-3 | TRBV7-6 | TGTGCCAGCTCGGAGCGACTGACAGATACGCAGTATTTT | CASSERLTDTQYF
NA | NA | TRBJ2-7 | TRBV5-4 | TGTGCCAGCAGCCCACGCTCAAGCTCCTACGAGCAGTACTTC | CASSPRSSSYEQYF
TRBD1 | NA | TRBJ1-5 | TRBV7-9 | TGTGCCAGCAGCGCGGGGACAGTGGGCCAGCCCCAGCATTTT | CASSAGTVGQPQHF
TRBD2 | NA | TRBJ2-3 | TRBV10-2 | TGCGCCAGCAGTGAGTCGACTAGCGGGAGCACAGATACGCAGTATTTT | CASSESTSGSTDTQYF
NA | few | TRBJ2-7 | TRBV2 | TGTGCCAGCAGTGAAGCGGGGGAAGCCTACGAGCAGTACTTC | CASSEAGEAYEQYF
TRBD2 | NA | TRBJ2-7 | TRBV7-2 | TGTGCCAGCAGCCCCGGCGGGCTAGCGGGAGGGCCCTACGAGCAGTACTTC | CASSPGGLAGGPYEQYF
TRBD1 | NA | TRBJ1-3 | TRBV5-4 | TGTGCCAGCAGCGGGTATACAGGGGGCAGTGGAAACACCATATATTTT | CASSGYTGGSGNTIYF
TRBD1 | NA | TRBJ1-4 | TRBV29-1 | TGCAGCGTTGAGACAGGGATCGAAAAACTGTTTTTT | CSVETGIEKLFF
TRBD1 | NA | TRBJ2-1 | TRBV5-4 | TGTGCCAGCAGCTTGGATAGGACAGGGGTGGATGAGCAGTTCTTC | CASSLDRTGVDEQFF
TRBD1 | NA | TRBJ2-7 | TRBV30 | TGTGCCAGTAGACCGGGACAGGGGTTCTACGAGCAGTACTTC | CASRPGQGFYEQYF
TRBD2 | NA | TRBJ2-7 | TRBV28 | TGTGCCAGCAGTTTACGGCTAGCGGGAGGGCCTCAGTACTTC | CASSLRLAGGPQYF
NA | NA | TRBJ2-7 | TRBV23-1 | TGCGCCAGCAGTCAATCATGGGACGAGCAGTACTTC | CASSQSWDEQYF
TRBD1 | NA | TRBJ1-1 | TRBV27 | TGTGCCAGCAGTCTTCAGGGGGCGGTAGGCACTGAAGCTTTCTTT | CASSLQGAVGTEAFF
NA | NA | TRBJ1-1 | TRBV19 | TGTGCCAGTAGTATGAATGCCGGCAGGGGAACTGAAGCTTTCTTT | CASSMNAGRGTEAFF
NA | NA | TRBJ1-2 | TRBV18 | TGTGCCAGCTCACCAAACAGGGACTATGGCTACACCTTC | CASSPNRDYGYTF
TRBD1 | NA | TRBJ2-7 | TRBV7-3 | TGTGCCAGCAGCCGTCGGGACAGTTCCTACGAGCAGTACTTC | CASSRRDSSYEQYF
TRBD1 | NA | TRBJ1-1 | TRBV7-2 | TGTGCCAGCAGCACGGACAGGGACACTGAAGCTTTCTTT | CASSTDRDTEAFF
TRBD2 | NA | TRBJ2-3 | TRBV10-3 | TGTGCCATCAGGGGACTAGCGGGAGCAGATACGCAGTATTTT | CAIRGLAGADTQYF
NA | NA | TRBJ2-2 | TRBV20-1 | TGCAGTGCCCCTAACACCGGGGAGCTGTTTTTT | CSAPNTGELFF
TRBD1 | NA | TRBJ2-2 | TRBV9 | TGTGCCAGCAGCGTAGACAGGGGTGACACCGGGGAGCTGTTTTTT | CASSVDRGDTGELFF
TRBD1 | NA | TRBJ1-2 | TRBV9 | TGTGCCAGCAGCGGGACAGGTACTCCGGGGGGCTACACCTTC | CASSGTGTPGGYTF
NA | NA | TRBJ1-5 | TRBV7-9 | TGTGCCAGCAGCCCCGACGACCAGCCCCAGCATTTT | CASSPDDQPQHF
NA | NA | TRBJ2-1 | TRBV10-1 | TGCGCCAGCAGGACAGAGAGGTCCTACAATGAGCAGTTCTTC | CASRTERSYNEQFF
NA | NA | TRBJ1-1 | TRBV6-1 | TGTGCCAGCCGGGTAGCAACAAACACTGAAGCTTTCTTT | CASRVATNTEAFF
NA | NA | TRBJ2-3 | TRBV5-4 | TGTGCCAGCAGCCCACCGGCCGACACAGATACGCAGTATTTT | CASSPPADTDTQYF
TRBD2 | NA | TRBJ2-7 | TRBV5-1 | TGCGCCAGCAGCTTGGCCGGAGGGGGCGGGAGGGCCTCCAACGAGCAGTACTTC | CASSLAGGGGRASNEQYF